This TCR beta chain is from a study of T cells in Graves' hyperthyroidism and ophthalmopathy. The authors deemed Graves' hyperthyroidism stable absent ophthalmopathy progression within 18 months. Lactation, pregnancy, other autoimmune disease or uncontrolled infection led to exclusion of patients. Fresh peripheral blood, 9.5 to 10 ml of it, supplied the PBMCs. Study-wide points: In validation, the model predicted ophthalmopathy. These predictions came a median around 5.9 months before onset.

V was cut by 2 bases and J by 5 bases, with 10 bases left in between. The CDR3 totals 14 residues. Germline CDR1 and CDR2: MNHEY and SVGAGI. In its sample, this clonotype was seen a few times. Its matching antigen is unknown. Template material for amplifying TCR beta CDR3 regions consisted of RNA transcripts. Initially, a first-round RT-PCR of the TCR CDR3 employed the HTBI primer set. TCRdb itself ran the multiplex PCR reads through MiXCR, one entry per CDR3 protein. The profile shows hundreds of thousands of distinct CDR3 sequences, 11% to 15% of them singletons. This receptor was identified in a woman younger than 35 with Graves' hyperthyroidism. The sample was blood. V and J are TRBV6-5 and TRBJ2-1; weak D call: TRBD2 (5 bases). The CDR3 is CASSYHGLHNEQFF. CDR3 nucleotides: TGTGCCAGCAGTTACCATGGACTTCACAATGAGCAGTTCTTC.